This TCR beta chain derives from a study of cytomegalovirus exposure and HLA in healthy donors. This CDR3 is built from 15 residues. Germline values: CDR1 KGHSH, CDR2 LQKENI. Trimming shortened V by 6 bases and J by 0 bases, and 12 bases separated the two germline ends. Whereas donors were nominally healthy upon sampling, unrecorded immune exposures were probable. Primers: 60 Vbeta forward and 13 Jbeta reverse. Clones were sequenced by immunoSEQ multiplex PCR, and TCRdb holds only the in-frame ones, with some missing. This sample has about 59,000 clones; 70% to 90% occur once, and the top ten carry 1.5%.

The sample comprised PBMCs. This TCR derives from a man aged 25 to 40 in good health and CMV-seropositive. The chain has TRBV18 and TRBJ2-1; D gene unclear. The DNA for the CDR3 is TGTGCCAGCTCGCCCGGTCCTAGCTCCTACAATGAGCAGTTCTTC. This codes for CASSPGPSSYNEQFF.